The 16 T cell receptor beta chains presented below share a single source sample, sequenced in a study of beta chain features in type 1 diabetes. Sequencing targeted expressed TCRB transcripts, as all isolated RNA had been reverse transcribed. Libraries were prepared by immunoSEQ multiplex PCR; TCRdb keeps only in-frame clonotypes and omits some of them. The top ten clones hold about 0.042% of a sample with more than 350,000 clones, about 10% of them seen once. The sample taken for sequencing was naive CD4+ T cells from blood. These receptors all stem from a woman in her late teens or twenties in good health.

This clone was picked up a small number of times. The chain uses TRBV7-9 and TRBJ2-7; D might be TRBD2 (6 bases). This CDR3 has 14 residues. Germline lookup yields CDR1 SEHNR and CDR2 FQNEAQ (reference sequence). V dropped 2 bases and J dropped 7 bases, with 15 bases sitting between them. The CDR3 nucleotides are TGTGCCAGCAGCTTACCAGCGCCCCGGGAGGAGCAGTACTTC. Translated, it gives CASSLPAPREEQYF.

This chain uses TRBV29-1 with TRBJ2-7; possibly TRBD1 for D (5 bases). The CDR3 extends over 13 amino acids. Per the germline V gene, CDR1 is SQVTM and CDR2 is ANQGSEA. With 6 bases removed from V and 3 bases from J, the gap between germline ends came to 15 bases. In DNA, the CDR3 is TGCAGCGTGGAAAGGACACAAGGCTACGAGCAGTACTTC. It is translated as CSVERTQGYEQYF.

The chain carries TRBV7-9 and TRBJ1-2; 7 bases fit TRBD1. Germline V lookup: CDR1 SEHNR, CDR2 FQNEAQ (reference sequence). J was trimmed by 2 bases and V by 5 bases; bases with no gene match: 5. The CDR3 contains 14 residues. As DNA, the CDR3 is TGTGCCAGCAGCACCCGGGACAGAAACTATGGCTACACCTTC. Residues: CASSTRDRNYGYTF.

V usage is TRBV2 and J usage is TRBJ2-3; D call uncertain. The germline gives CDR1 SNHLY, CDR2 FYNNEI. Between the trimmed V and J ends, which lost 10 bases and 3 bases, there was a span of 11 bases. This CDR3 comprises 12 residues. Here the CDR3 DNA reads TGTGCCACCCCCCTCGGGACAGATACGCAGTATTTT. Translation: CATPLGTDTQYF.

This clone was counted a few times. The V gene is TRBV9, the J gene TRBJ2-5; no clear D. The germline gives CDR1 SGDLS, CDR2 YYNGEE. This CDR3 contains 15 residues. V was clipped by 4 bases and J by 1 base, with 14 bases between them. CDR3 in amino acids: CASSLEGLIQETQYF. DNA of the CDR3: TGTGCCAGCAGCCTAGAAGGGCTAATCCAAGAGACCCAGTACTTC.

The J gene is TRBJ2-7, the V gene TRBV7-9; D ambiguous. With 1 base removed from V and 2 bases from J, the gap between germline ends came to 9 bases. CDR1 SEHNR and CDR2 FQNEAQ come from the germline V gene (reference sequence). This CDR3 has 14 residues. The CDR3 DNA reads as TGTGCCAGCAGCTTAGTTGTCGCCACCTACGAGCAGTACTTC. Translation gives CASSLVVATYEQYF. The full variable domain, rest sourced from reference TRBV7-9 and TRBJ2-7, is DTGVSQNPRHKITKRGQNVTFRCDPISEHNRLYWYRQTLGQGPEFLTYFQNEAQLEKSRLLSDRFSAERPKGSFSTLEIQRTEQGDSAMYLCASSLVVATYEQYFGPGTRLTVT.

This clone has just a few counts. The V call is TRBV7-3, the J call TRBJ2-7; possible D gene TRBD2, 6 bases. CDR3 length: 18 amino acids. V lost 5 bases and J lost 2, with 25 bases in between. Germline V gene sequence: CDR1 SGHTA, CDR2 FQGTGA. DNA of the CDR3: TGTGCCAGCAGCCCGCCCCCAACCCAGGGACTTGTGCCCTACGAGCAGTACGTC. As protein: CASSPPPTQGLVPYEQYV.

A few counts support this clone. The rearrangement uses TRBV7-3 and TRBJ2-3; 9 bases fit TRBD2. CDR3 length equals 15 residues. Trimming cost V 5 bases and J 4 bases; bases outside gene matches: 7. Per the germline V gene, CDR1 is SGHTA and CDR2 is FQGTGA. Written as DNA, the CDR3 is TGTGCCAGCAGCCGCGGGACTAGCAAGGCAGATACGCAGTATTTT. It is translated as CASSRGTSKADTQYF.

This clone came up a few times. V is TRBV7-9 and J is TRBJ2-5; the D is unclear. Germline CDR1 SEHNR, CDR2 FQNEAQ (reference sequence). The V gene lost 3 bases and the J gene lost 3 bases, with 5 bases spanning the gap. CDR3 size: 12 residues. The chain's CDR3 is CASSFLEETQYF. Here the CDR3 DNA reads TGTGCCAGCAGCTTCTTGGAAGAGACCCAGTACTTC.

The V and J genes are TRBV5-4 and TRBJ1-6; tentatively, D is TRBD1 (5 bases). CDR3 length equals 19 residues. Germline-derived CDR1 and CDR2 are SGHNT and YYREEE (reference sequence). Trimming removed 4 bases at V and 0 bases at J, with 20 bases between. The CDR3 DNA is TGTGCCAGCAGCCGGATAGTGGGCACAGGCGGCTCCTATAATTCACCCCTCCACTTT. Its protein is CASSRIVGTGGSYNSPLHF.

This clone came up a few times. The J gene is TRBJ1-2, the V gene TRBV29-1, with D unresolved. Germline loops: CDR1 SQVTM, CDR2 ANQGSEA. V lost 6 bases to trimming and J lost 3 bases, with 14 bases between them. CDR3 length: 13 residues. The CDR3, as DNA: TGCAGCGTGAACCGGGAGCGCGACTATGGCTACACCTTC. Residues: CSVNRERDYGYTF.

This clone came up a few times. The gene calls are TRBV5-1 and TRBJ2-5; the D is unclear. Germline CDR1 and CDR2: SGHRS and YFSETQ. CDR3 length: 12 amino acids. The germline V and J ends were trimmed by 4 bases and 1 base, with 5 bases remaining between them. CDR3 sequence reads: CASSNIQETQYF. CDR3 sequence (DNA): TGCGCCAGCAGCAACATCCAAGAGACCCAGTACTTC.

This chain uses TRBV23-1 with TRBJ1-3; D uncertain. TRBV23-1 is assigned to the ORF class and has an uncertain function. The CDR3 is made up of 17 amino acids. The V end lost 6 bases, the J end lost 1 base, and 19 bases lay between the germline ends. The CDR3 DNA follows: TGCGCCAGCAGCAACCCATCCGTCGGTGTGTCTGGAAACACCATATATTTT. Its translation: CASSNPSVGVSGNTIYF.

CDR3: CASSLGRDRITDTQYF. The CDR3 DNA reads TGTGCCAGCAGCTTGGGCCGGGACAGGATCACAGATACGCAGTATTTT. The chain uses TRBV5-4 and TRBJ2-3, with 8 bases aligning to TRBD1. The CDR3 sequence is 16 residues long. The germline CDR1 and CDR2 sequences are SGHNT and YYREEE (reference sequence). Losses at the gene ends were 0 bases for V and 2 bases for J; bases not matched to a gene: 5.

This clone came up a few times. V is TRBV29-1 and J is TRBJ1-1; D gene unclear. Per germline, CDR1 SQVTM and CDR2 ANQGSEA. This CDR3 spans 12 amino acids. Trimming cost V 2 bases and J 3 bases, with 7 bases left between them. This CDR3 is CSVERQDTEAFF. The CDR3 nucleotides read TGCAGCGTTGAACGGCAGGACACTGAAGCTTTCTTT.

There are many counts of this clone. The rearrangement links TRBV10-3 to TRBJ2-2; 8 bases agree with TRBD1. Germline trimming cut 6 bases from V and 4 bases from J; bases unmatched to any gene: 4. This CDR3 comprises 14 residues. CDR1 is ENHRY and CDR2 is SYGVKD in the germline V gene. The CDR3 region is CAIRGTGGTGELFF. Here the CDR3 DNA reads TGTGCCATCAGGGGGACAGGCGGCACCGGGGAGCTGTTTTTT.